One and the same sample provided the 10 T cell receptor beta chains below, sequenced in a study of vaccination and CD4 T cells after COVID-19. Sequencing of DNA taken from cultured CD4+ T cells relied on the Oncomine TCR Beta short-read assay. Investigators isolated genomic DNA from cultured CD4+ T cells. One entry per CDR3 protein results from TCRdb running MiXCR on the PCR reads. Of more than 10,000 distinct CDR3 sequences listed, roughly 30% are singletons. Stated treatment: roughly 10-day PBMC culture with coronavirus spike peptide pools or control peptides (ViraFEST assay). Researchers collected the unexposed donor's CD4+ T cells before the COVID-19 pandemic (2011-2018). These receptors have no identified antigens. The source material was CD4+ T cells from blood, cultured in vitro. The receptor set was obtained from a human donor in good health.

V is TRBV18 and J is TRBJ2-6; D is unresolved. Per germline, CDR1 KGHSH and CDR2 LQKENI. Trimming shortened V by 6 bases and J by 1 base, and 13 bases separated the two germline ends. The CDR3 is 16 amino acids. The CDR3 region is CASSPLTVSGANVLTF. The CDR3 DNA sequence: TGTGCCAGCTCCCCATTAACGGTATCTGGGGCCAACGTCCTGACTTTC. The variable domain in full, with the rest retrieved from reference TRBV18 and TRBJ2-6, is NAGVMQNPRHLVRRRGQEARLRCSPMKGHSHVYWYRQLPEEGLKFMVYLQKENIIDESGMPKERFSAEFPKEGPSILRIQQVVRGDSAAYFCASSPLTVSGANVLTFGAGSRLTVL.

This clonotype came up a few times. This chain uses TRBV7-2 with TRBJ2-2, with 15 bases aligning to TRBD2. The CDR3 runs to 17 residues. Germline CDR1 reads SGHTA; CDR2 reads FQGNSA. With 4 bases clipped from V and 6 bases from J, the junction kept 6 bases outside the gene matches. CDR3 nucleotide sequence: TGTGCCAGCAGCTGGACTAGCGGGAGGGGATCCCCCGGGGAGCTGTTTTTT. Its protein is CASSWTSGRGSPGELFF.

By share, this clonotype counts as medium-sized. The chain links TRBV2 to TRBJ2-2; TRBD2 aligns across 7 bases. V shed 5 bases, J shed 3 bases, and the junction held 3 bases outside the gene matches. This CDR3 has 14 residues. Germline V gene data show CDR1 as SNHLY and CDR2 as FYNNEI. This chain's CDR3 is CASSRLAYTGELFF. CDR3 coding DNA: TGTGCCAGCAGTCGACTAGCCTACACCGGGGAGCTGTTTTTT. The full variable domain, with the rest looked up from reference TRBV2 and TRBJ2-2, is EPEVTQTPSHQVTQMGQEVILRCVPISNHLYFYWYRQILGQKVEFLVSFYNNEISEKSEIFDDQFSVERPDGSNFTLKIRSTKLEDSAMYFCASSRLAYTGELFFGEGSRLTVL.

This chain joins TRBV20-1 and TRBJ2-6, with D possibly matching TRBD2 (5 bases). The V gene's germline CDR1 is DFQATT and CDR2 SNEGSKA (reference sequence). V dropped 4 bases and J dropped 2 bases, with 9 bases sitting between them. The CDR3 sequence is 14 residues long. The CDR3 DNA follows: TGCAGTGCTACGGGATTTGCTGGGGCCAACGTCCTGACTTTC. This gives the protein CSATGFAGANVLTF.

V and J are TRBV24-1 and TRBJ1-1; D not resolved. The V end was cut by 4 bases, the J end by 4 bases, with 18 bases between. Germline V gene data show CDR1 as KGHDR and CDR2 as SFDVKD. This CDR3 region has 16 residues. The CDR3 is CATSDPASPSGTEAFF. CDR3 coding DNA: TGTGCCACCAGTGACCCGGCCTCACCCTCAGGCACTGAAGCTTTCTTT.

This clonotype is classed as medium-sized. The rearrangement uses TRBV6-1 and TRBJ2-3; D gene ambiguous. The CDR3 has 13 amino acids. Germline V lookup: CDR1 MNHNS, CDR2 SASEGT. Trimming removed 8 bases at V and 7 bases at J, with 16 bases between. The CDR3 loop reads CASERNDGNTQYF. As DNA, the CDR3 is TGTGCCAGCGAGCGAAATGATGGGAATACGCAGTATTTT.

V gene TRBV4-3 combines with J gene TRBJ2-7; no clear D gene. Germline V gene data show CDR1 as LGHNA and CDR2 as YSLEER. The CDR3 is made up of 15 amino acids. Trimming stripped 2 bases from V and 2 bases from J, with 13 bases between. Here the CDR3 reads CASSQSGGPTYEQYF. CDR3 DNA sequence: TGCGCCAGCAGCCAATCAGGTGGACCTACCTACGAGCAGTACTTC.

The genes are TRBV6-5 and TRBJ2-7; tentative D call: TRBD1 (5 bases). Trimming removed 0 bases from V and 1 base from J, with 10 bases in between. Germline values: CDR1 MNHEY, CDR2 SVGAGI. This CDR3 comprises 15 residues. This CDR3 reads CASSYSQGPSYEQYF. The CDR3 DNA sequence: TGTGCCAGCAGTTACTCCCAGGGCCCTTCCTACGAGCAGTACTTC.

The chain carries TRBV28 and TRBJ2-5; D gene unclear. The V end was cut by 4 bases, the J end by 2 bases, with 5 bases between. Germline V gene sequence: CDR1 MDHEN, CDR2 SYDVKM. CDR3 length equals 12 residues. CDR3 bases: TGTGCCAGCAGTTCCCGGCAAGAGACCCAGTACTTC. This sequence encodes CASSSRQETQYF.

The chain uses TRBV20-1 and TRBJ2-3; 10 positions agree with TRBD2. Trimming removed 6 bases from V and 2 bases from J; junction bases left unmatched: 11. Per germline, CDR1 DFQATT and CDR2 SNEGSKA (reference sequence). This CDR3 region has 16 residues. For the CDR3, the DNA is TGCAGTGCGAAAAAACCTGGACTAGCGGTCACAGATACGCAGTATTTT. Amino acid sequence: CSAKKPGLAVTDTQYF.